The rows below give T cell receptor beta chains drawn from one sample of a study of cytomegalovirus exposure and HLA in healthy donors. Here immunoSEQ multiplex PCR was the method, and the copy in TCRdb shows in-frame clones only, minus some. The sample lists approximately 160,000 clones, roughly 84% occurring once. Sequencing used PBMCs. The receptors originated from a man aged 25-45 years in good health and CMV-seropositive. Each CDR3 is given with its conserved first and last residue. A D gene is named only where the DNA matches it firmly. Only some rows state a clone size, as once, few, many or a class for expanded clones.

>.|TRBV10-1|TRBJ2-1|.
TGCGCCAGCACACAGGGACCCGAGGGGGAGCAGTTCTTC
CASTQGPEGEQFF
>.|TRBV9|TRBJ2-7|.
TGTGCCAGCAGCCGGGGGGCAGAGTCCTACGAGCAGTACTTC
CASSRGAESYEQYF
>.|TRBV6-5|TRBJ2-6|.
TGTGCCAGCAGCTCACAGGGTCCTGGGGCCAACGTCCTGACTTTC
CASSSQGPGANVLTF
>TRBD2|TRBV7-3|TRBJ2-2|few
TGTGCCAGTTCACTAGCGGCAGCCGGGGAGCTGTTTTTT
CASSLAAAGELFF
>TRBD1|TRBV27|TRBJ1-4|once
TGTGCCAGCAGTCCCGAAGGGGGCGGGATTGGGGAACTGTTTTTT
CASSPEGGGIGELFF
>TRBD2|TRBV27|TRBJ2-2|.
TGTGCCAGCAGCTCCGGGACTAGCGTGCAAGGCGGGGAGCTGTTTTTT
CASSSGTSVQGGELFF
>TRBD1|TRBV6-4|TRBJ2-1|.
TGTGCCAGCAGACCCGGGACAGGGGACTACAATGAGCAGTTCTTC
CASRPGTGDYNEQFF
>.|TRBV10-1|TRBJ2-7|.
TGCGCCAGCAGTCATCAGGGGAGATTCTACGAGCAGTACTTC
CASSHQGRFYEQYF
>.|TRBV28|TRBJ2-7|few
TGTGCCAGCAGTGGGGGGGCCACCTACGAGCAGTACTTC
CASSGGATYEQYF
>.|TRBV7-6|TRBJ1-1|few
TGTGCCAGTTTACAGGAGCCGAACACTGAAGCTTTCTTT
CASLQEPNTEAFF
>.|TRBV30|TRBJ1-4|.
TGTGCCTGGGGAGGTCAGATGGGGGAAAAACTGTTTTTT
CAWGGQMGEKLFF
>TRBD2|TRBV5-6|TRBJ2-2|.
TGTGCCAGCAGCTCCACTGACGCCTCTAGCGGGAGAGGGGTCGGGGAGCTGTTTTTT
CASSSTDASSGRGVGELFF
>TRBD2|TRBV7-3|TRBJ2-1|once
TGTGCCAGCAGCCCCTCGACTAGCGGGTCTTTTAGGTCCTACAATGAGCAGTTCTTC
CASSPSTSGSFRSYNEQFF
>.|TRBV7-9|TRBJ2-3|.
TGTGCCAGCAGCCTATTAGCGGTGAGCACAGATACGCAGTATTTT
CASSLLAVSTDTQYF
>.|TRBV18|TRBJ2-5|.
TGTGCCAGCGCCAGAATAGCGGAGTACCAAGAGACCCAGTACTTC
CASARIAEYQETQYF
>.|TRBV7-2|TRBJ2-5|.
TGTGCCAGCAGCTTAAGGTCTAGCGCGCAAGAGACCCAGTACTTC
CASSLRSSAQETQYF
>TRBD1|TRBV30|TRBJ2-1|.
TGTGCCTGGAGCCGGGGACAGGGGGCGCCCAATGAGCAGTTCTTC
CAWSRGQGAPNEQFF
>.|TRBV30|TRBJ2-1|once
TGTGCCTGGAGTAACGGACAGATGATAAACAATGAGCAGTTCTTC
CAWSNGQMINNEQFF
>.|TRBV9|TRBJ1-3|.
TGTGCCAGCAGCCCAGAACAAAACTCTGGAAACACCATATATTTT
CASSPEQNSGNTIYF
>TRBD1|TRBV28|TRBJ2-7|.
TGTGCCAGCAGTCCCCCGGGACAGAGCTCCTACGAGCAGTACTTC
CASSPPGQSSYEQYF
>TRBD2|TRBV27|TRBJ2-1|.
TGTGCCAGCAGTTCAAGGATTAGCGGGGGATACAATGAGCAGTTCTTC
CASSSRISGGYNEQFF
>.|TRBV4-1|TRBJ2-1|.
TGCGCCAGCAGCCAATTACAGGGTATAAGGCAGTTCTTC
CASSQLQGIRQFF
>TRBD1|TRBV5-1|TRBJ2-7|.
TGCGCCAGCAGCCGAACAGGGGGCCAGGACGAGCAGTACTTC
CASSRTGGQDEQYF
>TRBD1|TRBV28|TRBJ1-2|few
TGTGCCAGCAGTTTTACAGGGGGGGTCTATGGCTACACCTTC
CASSFTGGVYGYTF
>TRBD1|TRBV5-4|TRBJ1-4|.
TGTGCCAGCAGCGACGACAGGGCGGGAGGGGAAAAACTGTTTTTT
CASSDDRAGGEKLFF
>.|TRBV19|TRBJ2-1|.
TGTGCCAGTAGTATAGAATCCCGCAATGAGCAGTTCTTC
CASSIESRNEQFF
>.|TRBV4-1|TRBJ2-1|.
TGCGCCAGCAGCCAGCCGGGTCAATACAATGAGCAGTTCTTC
CASSQPGQYNEQFF
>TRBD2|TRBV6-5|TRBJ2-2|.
TGTGCCAGCAGTTCGGGACTAGCGGGGGCCACCGGGGAGCTGTTTTTT
CASSSGLAGATGELFF
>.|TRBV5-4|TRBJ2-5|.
TGTGCCAGCAAACCGGGGGTGAGAGAGGAGACCCAGTACTTC
CASKPGVREETQYF
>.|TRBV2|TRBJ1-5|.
TGTGCCAGCAAGGGGACCGGGCAGGGAGGCGATCAGCCCCAGCATTTT
CASKGTGQGGDQPQHF
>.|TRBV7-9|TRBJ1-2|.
TGTGCCAGCAGCTTAGTCAGCTATGGCTACACCTTC
CASSLVSYGYTF
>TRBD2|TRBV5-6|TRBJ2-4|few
TGTGCCAGCAGCTTGCCTAGCGGGGTCGGGAACATTCAGTACTTC
CASSLPSGVGNIQYF
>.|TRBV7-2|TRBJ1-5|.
TGTGCCAGCACTGCCTTTTCAAGAGGAAGCAATCAGCCCCAGCATTTT
CASTAFSRGSNQPQHF
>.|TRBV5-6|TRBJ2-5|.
TGTGCCAGCAGCCCCAATAGCGGACCACCCCAAGAGACCCAGTACTTC
CASSPNSGPPQETQYF
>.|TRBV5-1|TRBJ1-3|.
TGCGCCAGCAGCTTGGGGGACACACACTCTGGAAACACCATATATTTT
CASSLGDTHSGNTIYF
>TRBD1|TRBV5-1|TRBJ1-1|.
TGCGCCAGCAGCCGTTCCGGACAGGGGAACACTGAAGCTTTCTTT
CASSRSGQGNTEAFF
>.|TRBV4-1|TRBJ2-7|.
TGCGCCAGCAGCCCGGTTACCGGCTACGAGCAGTACTTC
CASSPVTGYEQYF
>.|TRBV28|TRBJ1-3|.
TGTGCCAGCAGTGTCGACAGTGGAAACACCATATATTTT
CASSVDSGNTIYF
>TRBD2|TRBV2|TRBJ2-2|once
TGTGCCAGCAGGCCAGCGGGGGGGCATGGCGGGGAGCTGTTTTTT
CASRPAGGHGGELFF
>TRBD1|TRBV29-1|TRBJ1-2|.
TGCAGCGTCGACAGACAGGGTAATAACTATGGCTACACCTTC
CSVDRQGNNYGYTF
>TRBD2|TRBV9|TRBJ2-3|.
TGTGCCAGCAGCGTAGTCACTAGCGGGGGGAAGCAGTATTTT
CASSVVTSGGKQYF
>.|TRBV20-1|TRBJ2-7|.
TGCAGTGCTAGACTCCGCGAGCAGTACTTC
CSARLREQYF
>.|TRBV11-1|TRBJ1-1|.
TGTGCCAGCAGCCCGGACAGAGTGAACACTGAAGCTTTCTTT
CASSPDRVNTEAFF
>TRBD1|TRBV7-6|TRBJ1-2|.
TGTGCCAGCAGCCAGACAGGGATGCGAGGCTACACCTTC
CASSQTGMRGYTF
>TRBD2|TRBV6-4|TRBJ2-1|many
TGTGCCAGCAGTGACAGCAGACTAGCGGGAGAAGGGTTCCAGTTCTTC
CASSDSRLAGEGFQFF
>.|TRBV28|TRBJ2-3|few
TGTGCCAGCAGCGGGCGGGTTAGCACAGATACGCAGTATTTT
CASSGRVSTDTQYF
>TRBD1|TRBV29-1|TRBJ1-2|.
TGCAGCGACAAAAGGGGACAGGCCTATGGCTACACCTTC
CSDKRGQAYGYTF
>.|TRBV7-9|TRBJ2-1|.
TGTGCCAGCAGCCCAGGCAATGAGCAGTTCTTC
CASSPGNEQFF
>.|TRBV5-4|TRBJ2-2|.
TGTGCCAGCCCCAGGGGCAACACCGGGGAGCTGTTTTTT
CASPRGNTGELFF
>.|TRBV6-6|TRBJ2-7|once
TGTGCCACCTCCCGGGGGGCGCGGTCGGGACAGTACTTC
CATSRGARSGQYF
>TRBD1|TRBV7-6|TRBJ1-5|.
TGTGCCAGCAGCTTAGCAGCAGGGGGCGGGTATAGCAATCAGCCCCAGCATTTT
CASSLAAGGGYSNQPQHF
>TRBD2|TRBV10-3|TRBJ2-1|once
TGTGCCATCAGTGAGTCCACCGGGACTAGCGGTTACAATGAGCAGTTCTTC
CAISESTGTSGYNEQFF
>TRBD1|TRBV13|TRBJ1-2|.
TGTGCCAGCAGCTCCACCTTAGACAGGGCCCTTGATGGCTACACCTTC
CASSSTLDRALDGYTF
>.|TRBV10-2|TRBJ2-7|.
TGCGCCAGCGCCCTAGCTAGCGTATACTACGAGCAGTACTTC
CASALASVYYEQYF
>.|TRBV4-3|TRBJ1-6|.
TGCGCCAGCAGCCAAGAATCCGGGAATTCACCCCTCCACTTT
CASSQESGNSPLHF
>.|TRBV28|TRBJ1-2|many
TGTGCCAGCAGTTTCCTTGACTATGGCTACACCTTC
CASSFLDYGYTF
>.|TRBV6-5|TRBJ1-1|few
TGTGCCAGCACCCAAGTGGGGGGGGGAACTGAAGCTTTCTTT
CASTQVGGGTEAFF
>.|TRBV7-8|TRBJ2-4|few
TGTGCCAGCAGCCCTCTGGCCAAAAACATTCAGTACTTC
CASSPLAKNIQYF
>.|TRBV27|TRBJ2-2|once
TGTGCCAGCAGTTTAGGTGTATTACTGAACACCGGGGAGCTGTTTTTT
CASSLGVLLNTGELFF
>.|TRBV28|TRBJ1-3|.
TGTGCCAGCAGCCCCTACGGAGCGGTCAGCTCTGGAAACACCATATATTTT
CASSPYGAVSSGNTIYF